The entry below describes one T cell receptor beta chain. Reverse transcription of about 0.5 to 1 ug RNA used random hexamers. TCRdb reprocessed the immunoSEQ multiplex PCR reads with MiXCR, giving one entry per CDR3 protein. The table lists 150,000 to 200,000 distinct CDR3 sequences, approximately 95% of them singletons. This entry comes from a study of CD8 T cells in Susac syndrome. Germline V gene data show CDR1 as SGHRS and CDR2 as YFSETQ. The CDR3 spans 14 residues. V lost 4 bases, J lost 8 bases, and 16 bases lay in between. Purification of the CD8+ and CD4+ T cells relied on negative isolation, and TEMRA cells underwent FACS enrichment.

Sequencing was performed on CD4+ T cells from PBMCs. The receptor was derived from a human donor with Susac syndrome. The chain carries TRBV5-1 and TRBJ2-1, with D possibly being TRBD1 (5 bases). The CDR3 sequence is CASSPSQGPHEQFF. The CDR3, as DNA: TGCGCCAGCAGCCCGAGTCAGGGCCCCCATGAGCAGTTCTTC.